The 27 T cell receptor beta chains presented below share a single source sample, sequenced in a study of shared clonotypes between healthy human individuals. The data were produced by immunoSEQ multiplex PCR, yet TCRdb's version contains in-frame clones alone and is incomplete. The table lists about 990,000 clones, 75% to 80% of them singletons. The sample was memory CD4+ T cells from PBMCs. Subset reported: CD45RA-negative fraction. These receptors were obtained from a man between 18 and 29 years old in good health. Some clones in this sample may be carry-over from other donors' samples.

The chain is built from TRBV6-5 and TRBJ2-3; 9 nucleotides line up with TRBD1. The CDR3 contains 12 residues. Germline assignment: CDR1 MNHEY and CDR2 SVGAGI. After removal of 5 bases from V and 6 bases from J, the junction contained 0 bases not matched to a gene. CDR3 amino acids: CASSGTGDTQYF. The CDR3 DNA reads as TGTGCCAGCAGTGGGACAGGGGATACGCAGTATTTT.

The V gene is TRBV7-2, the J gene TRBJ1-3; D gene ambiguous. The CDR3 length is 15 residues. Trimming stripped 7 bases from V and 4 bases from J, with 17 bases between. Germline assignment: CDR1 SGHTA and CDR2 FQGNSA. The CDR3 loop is CASTTPGLYGNTIYF. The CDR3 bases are TGTGCCAGCACCACCCCGGGCCTCTACGGAAACACCATATATTTT.

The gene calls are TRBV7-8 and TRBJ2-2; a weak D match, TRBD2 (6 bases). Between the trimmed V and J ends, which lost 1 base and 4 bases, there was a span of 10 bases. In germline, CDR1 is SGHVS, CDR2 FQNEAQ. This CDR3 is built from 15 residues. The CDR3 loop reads CASSLVLGGTGELFF. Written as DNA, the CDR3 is TGTGCCAGCAGCTTAGTGCTGGGGGGCACCGGGGAGCTGTTTTTT.

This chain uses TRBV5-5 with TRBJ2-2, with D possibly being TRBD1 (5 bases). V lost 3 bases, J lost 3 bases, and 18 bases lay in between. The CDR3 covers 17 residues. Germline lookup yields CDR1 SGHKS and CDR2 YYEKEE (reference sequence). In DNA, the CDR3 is TGTGCCAGCAGCTCCAGGGTTGCGCTCGTGTACACCGGGGAGCTGTTTTTT. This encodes CASSSRVALVYTGELFF.

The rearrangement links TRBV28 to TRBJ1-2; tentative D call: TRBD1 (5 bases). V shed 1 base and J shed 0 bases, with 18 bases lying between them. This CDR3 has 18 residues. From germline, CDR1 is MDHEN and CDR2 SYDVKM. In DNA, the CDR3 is TGTGCCAGCAGTTTATTCGGGGGGGAATTGAGAGCTAACTATGGCTACACCTTC. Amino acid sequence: CASSLFGGELRANYGYTF.

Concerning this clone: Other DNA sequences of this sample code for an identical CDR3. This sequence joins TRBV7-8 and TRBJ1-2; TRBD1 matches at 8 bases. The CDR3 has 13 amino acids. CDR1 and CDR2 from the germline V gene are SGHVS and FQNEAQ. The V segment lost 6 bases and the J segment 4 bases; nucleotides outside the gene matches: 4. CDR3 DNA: TGTGCCAGCAGTAAAGACAGGGGCTATGGCTACACCTTC. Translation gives CASSKDRGYGYTF.

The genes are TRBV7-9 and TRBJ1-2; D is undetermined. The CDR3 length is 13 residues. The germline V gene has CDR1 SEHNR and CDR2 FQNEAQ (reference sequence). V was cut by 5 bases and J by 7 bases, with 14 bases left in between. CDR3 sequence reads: CASSDLGLPGYTF. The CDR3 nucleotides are TGTGCCAGCAGCGATCTAGGACTTCCTGGCTACACCTTC.

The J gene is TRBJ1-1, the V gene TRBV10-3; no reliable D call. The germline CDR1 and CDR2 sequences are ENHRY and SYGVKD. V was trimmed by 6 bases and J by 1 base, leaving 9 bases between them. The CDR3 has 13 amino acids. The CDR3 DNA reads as TGTGCCATCAGCTCCATTGAGAACACTGAAGCTTTCTTT. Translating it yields CAISSIENTEAFF.

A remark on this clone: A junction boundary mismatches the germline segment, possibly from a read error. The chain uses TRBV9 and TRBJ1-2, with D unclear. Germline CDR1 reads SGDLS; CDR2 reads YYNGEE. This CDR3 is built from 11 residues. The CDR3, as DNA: TGTGCCACCAGCTCTAACTATGGCTACACCTTC. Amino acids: CATSSNYGYTF.

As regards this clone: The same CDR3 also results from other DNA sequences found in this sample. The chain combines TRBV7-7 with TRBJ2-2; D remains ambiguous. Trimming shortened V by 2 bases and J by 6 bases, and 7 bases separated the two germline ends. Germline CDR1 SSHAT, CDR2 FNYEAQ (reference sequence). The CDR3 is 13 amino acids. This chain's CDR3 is CASSLSGPGELFF. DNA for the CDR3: TGTGCCAGCAGCTTATCCGGACCCGGGGAGCTGTTTTTT.

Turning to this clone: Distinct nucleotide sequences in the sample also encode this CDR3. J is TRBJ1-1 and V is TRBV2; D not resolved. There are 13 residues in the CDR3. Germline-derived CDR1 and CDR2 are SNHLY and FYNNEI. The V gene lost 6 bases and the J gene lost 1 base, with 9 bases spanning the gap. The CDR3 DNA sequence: TGTGCCAGCAGGCCGGACTCGAACACTGAAGCTTTCTTT. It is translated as CASRPDSNTEAFF.

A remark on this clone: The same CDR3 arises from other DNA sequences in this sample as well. The CDR3 here is CASSPRGNYGYTF. The CDR3, as DNA: TGTGCCAGTAGTCCCAGGGGGAACTATGGCTACACCTTC. The genes are TRBV19 and TRBJ1-2; the match to TRBD1 covers 7 bases. Trimming cost V 5 bases and J 2 bases; bases outside gene matches: 2. This CDR3 comprises 13 residues. The germline V gene encodes CDR1 LNHDA and CDR2 SQIVND (reference sequence).

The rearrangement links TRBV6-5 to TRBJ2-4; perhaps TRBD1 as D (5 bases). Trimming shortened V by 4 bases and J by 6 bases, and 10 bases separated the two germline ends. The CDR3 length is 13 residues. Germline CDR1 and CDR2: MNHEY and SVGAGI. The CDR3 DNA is TGTGCCAGCAGTTCCATCGACAGAAACATTCAGTACTTC. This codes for CASSSIDRNIQYF.

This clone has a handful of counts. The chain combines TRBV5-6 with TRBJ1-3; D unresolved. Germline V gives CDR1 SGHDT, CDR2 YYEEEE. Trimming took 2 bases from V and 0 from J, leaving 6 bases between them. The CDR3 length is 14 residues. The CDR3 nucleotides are TGTGCCAGCAGCTTTGCGGGCTCTGGAAACACCATATATTTT. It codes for CASSFAGSGNTIYF. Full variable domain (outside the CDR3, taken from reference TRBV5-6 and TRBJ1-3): DAGVTQSPTHLIKTRGQQVTLRCSPKSGHDTVSWYQQALGQGPQFIFQYYEEEERQRGNFPDRFSGHQFPNYSSELNVNALLLGDSALYLCASSFAGSGNTIYFGEGSWLTVV.

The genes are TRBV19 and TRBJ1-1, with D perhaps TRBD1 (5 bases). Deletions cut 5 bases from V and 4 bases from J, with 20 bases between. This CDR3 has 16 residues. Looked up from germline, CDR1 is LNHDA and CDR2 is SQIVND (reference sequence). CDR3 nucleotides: TGTGCCAGTAGTCGGCCCTGGACGGGGCAGAGCACTGAAGCTTTCTTT. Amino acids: CASSRPWTGQSTEAFF.

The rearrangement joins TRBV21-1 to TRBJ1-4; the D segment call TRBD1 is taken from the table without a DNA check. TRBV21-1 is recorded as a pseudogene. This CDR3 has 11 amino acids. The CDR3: CASSTDRTPVF. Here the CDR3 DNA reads TGTGCCAGCAGCACTGACAGAACCCCCGTTTTT.

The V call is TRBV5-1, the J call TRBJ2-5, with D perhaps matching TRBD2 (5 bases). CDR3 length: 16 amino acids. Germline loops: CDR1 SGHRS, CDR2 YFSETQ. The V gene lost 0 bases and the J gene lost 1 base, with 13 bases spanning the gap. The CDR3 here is CASSLASQRIQETQYF. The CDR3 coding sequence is TGCGCCAGCAGCTTGGCTAGCCAGAGGATCCAAGAGACCCAGTACTTC.

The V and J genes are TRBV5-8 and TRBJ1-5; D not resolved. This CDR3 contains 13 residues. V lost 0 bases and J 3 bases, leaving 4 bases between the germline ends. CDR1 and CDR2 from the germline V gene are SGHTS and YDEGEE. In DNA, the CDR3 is TGTGCCAGCAGCTTGGATGTCAATCAGCCCCAGCATTTT. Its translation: CASSLDVNQPQHF.

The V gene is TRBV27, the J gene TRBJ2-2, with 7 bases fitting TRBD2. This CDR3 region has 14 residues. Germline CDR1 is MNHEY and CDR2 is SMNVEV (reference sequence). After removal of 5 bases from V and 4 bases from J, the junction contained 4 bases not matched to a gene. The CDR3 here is CASSPGGGTGELFF. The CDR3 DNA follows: TGTGCCAGCAGTCCGGGGGGTGGCACCGGGGAGCTGTTTTTT.

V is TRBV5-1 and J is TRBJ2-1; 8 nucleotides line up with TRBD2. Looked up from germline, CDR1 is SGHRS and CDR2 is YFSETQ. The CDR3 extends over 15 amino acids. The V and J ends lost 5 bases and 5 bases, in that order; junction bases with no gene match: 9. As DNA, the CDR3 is TGCGCCAGCAGGGCAAGCGGGAGTTTTGACAATGAGCAGTTCTTC. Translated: CASRASGSFDNEQFF.

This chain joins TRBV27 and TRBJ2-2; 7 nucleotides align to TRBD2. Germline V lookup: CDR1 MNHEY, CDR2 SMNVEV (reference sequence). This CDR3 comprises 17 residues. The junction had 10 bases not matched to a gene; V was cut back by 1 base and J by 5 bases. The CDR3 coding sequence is TGTGCCAGCAGTTTATGGGGGGGGGATGGGGAGACCGGGGAGCTGTTTTTT. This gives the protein CASSLWGGDGETGELFF.

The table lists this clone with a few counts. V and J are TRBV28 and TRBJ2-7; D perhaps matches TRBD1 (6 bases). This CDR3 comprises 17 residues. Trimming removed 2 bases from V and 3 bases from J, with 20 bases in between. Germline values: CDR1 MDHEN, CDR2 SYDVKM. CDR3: CASSLNFLGQGRYEQYF. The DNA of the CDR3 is TGTGCCAGCAGTTTAAATTTTCTGGGACAAGGACGCTACGAGCAGTACTTC.

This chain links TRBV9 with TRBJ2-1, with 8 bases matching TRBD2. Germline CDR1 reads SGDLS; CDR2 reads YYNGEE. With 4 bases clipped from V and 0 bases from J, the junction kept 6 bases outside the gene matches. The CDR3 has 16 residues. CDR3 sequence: CASSSRGTSSYNEQFF. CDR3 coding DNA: TGTGCCAGCAGCTCCCGGGGGACTAGCTCCTACAATGAGCAGTTCTTC. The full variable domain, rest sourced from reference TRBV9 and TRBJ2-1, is DSGVTQTPKHLITATGQRVTLRCSPRSGDLSVYWYQQSLDQGLQFLIQYYNGEERAKGNILERFSAQQFPDLHSELNLSSLELGDSALYFCASSSRGTSSYNEQFFGPGTRLTVL.

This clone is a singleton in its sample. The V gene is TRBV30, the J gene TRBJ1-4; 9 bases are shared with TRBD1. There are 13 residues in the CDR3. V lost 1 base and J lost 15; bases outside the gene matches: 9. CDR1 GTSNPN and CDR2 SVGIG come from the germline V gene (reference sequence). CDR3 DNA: TGTGCCTGGAGTGGACAGGGGGGAGCTAGGATGTTTTTT. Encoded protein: CAWSGQGGARMFF.

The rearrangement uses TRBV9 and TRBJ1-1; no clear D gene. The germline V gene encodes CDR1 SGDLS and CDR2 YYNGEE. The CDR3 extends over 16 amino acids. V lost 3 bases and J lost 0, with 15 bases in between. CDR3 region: CASSETSTPLNTEAFF. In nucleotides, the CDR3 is TGTGCCAGCAGCGAGACATCGACGCCATTGAACACTGAAGCTTTCTTT.

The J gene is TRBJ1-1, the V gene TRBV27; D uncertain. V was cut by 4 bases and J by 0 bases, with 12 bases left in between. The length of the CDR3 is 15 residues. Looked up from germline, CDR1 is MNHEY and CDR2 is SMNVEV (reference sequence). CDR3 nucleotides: TGTGCCAGCAGTTCCAGGTCAAACTTGAACACTGAAGCTTTCTTT. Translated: CASSSRSNLNTEAFF.

The CDR3 is CASNPGAGAVYEQYF. Written as DNA, the CDR3 is TGCGCCAGCAATCCTGGGGCGGGAGCTGTCTACGAGCAGTACTTC. The chain combines TRBV5-1 with TRBJ2-7; 7 positions match TRBD2. The length of the CDR3 is 15 residues. CDR1 is SGHRS, CDR2 YFSETQ, per germline. J lost 3 bases, V lost 6 bases, and 12 bases had no gene match.